This T cell receptor beta chain comes out of a study of cytomegalovirus exposure and HLA in healthy donors. Study-wide background: Early released data comprised around 80 million unique TCRs from HLA-typed donors. Within the Caucasian-associated ancestry cluster were around 81% of the 398 genotyped donors. Findings and caveats of the study: According to an earlier analysis, most TCR beta V segments yielded productive rearrangements about 90% or about 30% of the time. Fewer N-insertions than the approximately 700-donor mean were reportedly shown by an Asian-associated ancestry cluster in a later analysis.

Primers for the PCR totalled 60 Vbeta and 13 Jbeta. Sequencing was performed with immunoSEQ multiplex PCR; in TCRdb, only in-frame clones are kept and a portion is missing. The sample lists about 190,000 clones; almost 75% were seen once. Concerning this clone: Its antigen is as yet unknown.

V lost 6 bases, J lost 1 base, and 3 bases stayed unmatched. The length of the CDR3 is 13 residues. Germline V gene sequence: CDR1 KGHSH, CDR2 LQKENI. The specimen sequenced was PBMCs. This receptor was identified in a woman aged 30 to 39 in good health and CMV-seropositive. V usage is TRBV18 and J usage is TRBJ2-7; TRBD2 matches at 7 bases. The CDR3 loop reads CASSSGRSYEQYF. The DNA of the CDR3 is TGTGCCAGCTCGTCCGGGAGGTCCTACGAGCAGTACTTC.